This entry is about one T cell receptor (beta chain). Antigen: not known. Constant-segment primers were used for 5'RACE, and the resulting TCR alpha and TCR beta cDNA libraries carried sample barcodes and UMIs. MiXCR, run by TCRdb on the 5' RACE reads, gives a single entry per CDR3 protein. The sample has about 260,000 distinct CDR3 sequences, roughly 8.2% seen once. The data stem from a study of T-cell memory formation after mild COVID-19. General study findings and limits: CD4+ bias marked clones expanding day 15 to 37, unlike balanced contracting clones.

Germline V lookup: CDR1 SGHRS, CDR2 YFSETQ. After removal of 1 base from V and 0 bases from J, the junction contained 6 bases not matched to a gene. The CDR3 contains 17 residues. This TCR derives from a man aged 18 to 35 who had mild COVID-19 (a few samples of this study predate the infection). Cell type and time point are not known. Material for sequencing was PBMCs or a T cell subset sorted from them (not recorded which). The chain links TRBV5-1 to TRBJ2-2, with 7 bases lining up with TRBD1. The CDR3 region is CASSLTAGTANTGELFF. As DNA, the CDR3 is TGCGCCAGCAGCTTGACGGCCGGGACAGCGAACACCGGGGAGCTGTTTTTT.